The present TCR beta chain was sequenced within a study of response to subunit inactivated influenza vaccine. CDR3 length: 13 amino acids. V lost 6 bases, J lost 6 bases, and 11 bases lay in between. This clonotype was counted between two and nine times. Antigen specificity is unknown. Using its own MiXCR run on the RT-PCR reads, TCRdb lists one record per CDR3 protein. The table lists over 150,000 distinct CDR3 sequences, roughly a tenth of them singletons, with approximately 13% in the top ten. General study findings and limits: The authors offered the suggestion that each seasonal influenza vaccination recruits few new T cells.

The source material was non-naive T cells sorted from PBMCs, sampled roughly 6 weeks after vaccination. The V call is TRBV12-3 or TRBV12-4, the J call TRBJ2-2; D is perhaps TRBD1 (5 bases). The sequence derives from a man aged 50 to 59 who received an inactivated influenza vaccine. CDR3 protein: CASRPMTAGELFF. CDR3 nucleotides: TGTGCCAGCAGACCGATGACAGCCGGGGAGCTGTTTTTT.